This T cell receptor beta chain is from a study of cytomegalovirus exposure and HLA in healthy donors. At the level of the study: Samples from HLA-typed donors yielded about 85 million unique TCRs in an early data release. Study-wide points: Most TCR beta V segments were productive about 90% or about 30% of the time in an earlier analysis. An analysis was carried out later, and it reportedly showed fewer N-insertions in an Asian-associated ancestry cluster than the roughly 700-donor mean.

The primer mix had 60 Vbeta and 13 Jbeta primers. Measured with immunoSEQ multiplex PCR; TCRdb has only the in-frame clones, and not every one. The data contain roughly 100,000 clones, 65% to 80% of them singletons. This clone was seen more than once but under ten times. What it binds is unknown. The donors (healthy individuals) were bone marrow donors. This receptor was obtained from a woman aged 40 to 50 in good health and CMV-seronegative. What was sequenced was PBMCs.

For the CDR3, the DNA is TGTGCCAGCAGAAAACAGGGGGCGGTAGGTCAGCCCCAGCATTTT. Translation gives CASRKQGAVGQPQHF. This chain connects TRBV6-5 to TRBJ1-5; TRBD1 matches at 9 bases. Germline V gene lookup returns CDR1 MNHEY and CDR2 SVGAGI. This CDR3 region has 15 residues. After removal of 6 bases from V and 6 bases from J, the junction contained 9 bases not matched to a gene.